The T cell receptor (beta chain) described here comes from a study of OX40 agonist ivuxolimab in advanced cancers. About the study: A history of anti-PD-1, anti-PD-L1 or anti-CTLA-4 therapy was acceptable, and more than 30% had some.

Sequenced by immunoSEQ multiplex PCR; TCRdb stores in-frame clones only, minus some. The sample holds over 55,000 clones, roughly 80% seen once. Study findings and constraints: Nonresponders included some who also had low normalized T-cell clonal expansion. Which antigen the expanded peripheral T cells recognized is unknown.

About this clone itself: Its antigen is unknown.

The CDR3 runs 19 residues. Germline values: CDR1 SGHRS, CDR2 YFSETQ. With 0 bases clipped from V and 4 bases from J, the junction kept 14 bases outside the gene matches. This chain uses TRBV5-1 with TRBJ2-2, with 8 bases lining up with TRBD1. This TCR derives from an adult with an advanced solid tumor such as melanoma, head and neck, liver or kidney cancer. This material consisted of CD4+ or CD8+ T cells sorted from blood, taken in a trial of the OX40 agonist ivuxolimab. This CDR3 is CASSLGAGQGYFGTGELFF. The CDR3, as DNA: TGCGCCAGCAGCTTGGGGGCTGGACAGGGTTATTTTGGCACCGGGGAGCTGTTTTTT.